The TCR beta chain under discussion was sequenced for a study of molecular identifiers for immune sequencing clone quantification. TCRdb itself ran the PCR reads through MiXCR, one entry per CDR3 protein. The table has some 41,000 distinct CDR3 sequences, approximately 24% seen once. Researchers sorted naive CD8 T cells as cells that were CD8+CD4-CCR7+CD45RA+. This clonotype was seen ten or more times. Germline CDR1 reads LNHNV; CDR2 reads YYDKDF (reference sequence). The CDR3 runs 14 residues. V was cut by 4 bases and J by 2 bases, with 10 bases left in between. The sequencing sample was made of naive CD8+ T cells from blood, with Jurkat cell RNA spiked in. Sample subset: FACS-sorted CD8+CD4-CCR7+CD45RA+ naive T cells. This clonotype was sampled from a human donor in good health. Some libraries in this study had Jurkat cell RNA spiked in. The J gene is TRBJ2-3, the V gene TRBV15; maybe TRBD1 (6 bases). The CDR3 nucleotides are TGTGCCACCAGCATTAGACAGGACACAGATACGCAGTATTTT. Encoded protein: CATSIRQDTDTQYF.